Below are 28 T cell receptor beta chains sequenced from a single sample in a study of graft-versus-host responses after intestinal transplantation. The antigens of these receptors remain unknown. This table comes from immunoSEQ multiplex PCR, and its TCRdb copy is limited to in-frame clones, with some not included. The table records fewer than 110,000 clones, 80% to 95% of them present only once. Here the sequenced sample was unstimulated CD8+ T cells sorted from spleen or lymph node cells, taken before intestinal transplant. The source is a human donor who received an intestinal transplant.

The chain has TRBV5-1 and TRBJ1-1, with D possibly matching TRBD1 (5 bases). Germline V CDR1 and CDR2: SGHRS, YFSETQ. The CDR3 is 15 residues long. The V end lost 0 bases, the J end lost 2 bases, and 11 bases lay between the germline ends. The CDR3 sequence: CASSLAWGGNTEAFF. DNA for the CDR3: TGCGCCAGCAGCTTGGCCTGGGGGGGAAACACTGAAGCTTTCTTT.

This clone was observed a handful of times. This rearrangement joins TRBV6-1 to TRBJ1-3; TRBD1 might be the D (6 bases). Germline loops: CDR1 MNHNS, CDR2 SASEGT. CDR3 length: 15 residues. V shed 5 bases and J shed 3 bases, with 14 bases lying between them. Here the CDR3 reads CASSRTVVDGNTIYF. CDR3 coding DNA: TGTGCCAGCAGTCGGACAGTCGTTGATGGAAACACCATATATTTT.

The J gene is TRBJ1-1, the V gene TRBV5-4; D gene ambiguous. Trimming cost V 5 bases and J 4 bases, with 15 bases left between them. Germline V lookup: CDR1 SGHNT, CDR2 YYREEE (reference sequence). This CDR3 has 14 residues. DNA of the CDR3: TGTGCCAGCAGAACGACGGTAGGCAGCACTGAAGCTTTCTTT. Protein sequence: CASRTTVGSTEAFF.

V gene TRBV18 combines with J gene TRBJ2-5, with D possibly TRBD1 on 6 matching bases. The J call may be wrong; the DNA end is better matched by TRBJ2-7. This CDR3 region has 15 residues. CDR1 and CDR2 (germline): KGHSH, LQKENI. CDR3 sequence reads: CASSPPLEGGYEQYF. For the CDR3, the DNA is TGTGCCAGCTCACCACCGCTGGAAGGGGGCTACGAGCAGTACTTC.

The J gene is TRBJ1-2, the V gene TRBV29-1; 7 bases match TRBD1. Germline trimming cut 4 bases from V and 6 bases from J; bases unmatched to any gene: 8. This CDR3 spans 13 amino acids. The germline CDR1 and CDR2 sequences are SQVTM and ANQGSEA. CDR3 bases: TGCAGCGTTGTTGCAGGGGGAAGAGATGGCTACACCTTC. Protein: CSVVAGGRDGYTF.

The V gene is TRBV5-4, the J gene TRBJ1-2, with D maybe TRBD1 (6 bases). The V gene's germline CDR1 is SGHNT and CDR2 YYREEE (reference sequence). This CDR3 is built from 13 residues. V was trimmed by 4 bases and J by 6 bases, leaving 13 bases between them. CDR3: CASSLKGGDGYTF. The CDR3 DNA reads as TGTGCCAGCAGCCTAAAAGGGGGTGATGGCTACACCTTC.

V usage is TRBV4-1 and J usage is TRBJ2-7; D possibly corresponds to TRBD2 (6 bases). V was trimmed by 4 bases and J by 5 bases, leaving 15 bases between them. The CDR3 spans 14 residues. Looked up from germline, CDR1 is MGHRA and CDR2 is YSYEKL. Written as DNA, the CDR3 is TGCGCCAGCAGCCGGGGGAGCCGGGGGAACGAGCAGTACTTC. The encoded protein is CASSRGSRGNEQYF.

The chain couples TRBV30 to TRBJ1-2; possibly TRBD1 for D (5 bases). V lost 0 bases and J lost 4, with 24 bases in between. Germline CDR1 is GTSNPN and CDR2 is SVGIG (reference sequence). The CDR3 is made up of 18 amino acids. Here the CDR3 DNA reads TGTGCCTGGAGTGTACTCGGGACCCAAAGCCCCCTCCGCTATGGCTACACCTTC. Its protein product is CAWSVLGTQSPLRYGYTF.

The chain uses TRBV2 and TRBJ2-7; 10 bases map to TRBD1. The length of the CDR3 is 15 residues. Germline V gene data show CDR1 as SNHLY and CDR2 as FYNNEI. V was clipped by 6 bases and J by 4 bases; unmatched bases: 9. The CDR3 region is CASSESPGQGYEQYF. The CDR3 region has the DNA TGTGCCAGCAGCGAGAGCCCGGGACAGGGGTACGAGCAGTACTTC.

J is TRBJ1-5 and V is TRBV21-1; TRBD1 was called by the table and not checked on the DNA. TRBV21-1 counts as a pseudogene. The CDR3 has 16 residues. In nucleotides, the CDR3 is TGTGCCAGCAGCAAAGGGGGACAGGGGGACCATCAGCCCCAGCATTTT. Amino acid sequence: CASSKGGQGDHQPQHF.

This chain connects TRBV5-1 to TRBJ2-1, with 8 nucleotides matching TRBD2. The trim removed 0 bases at V and 6 bases at J, leaving 8 bases unmatched. The germline V gene encodes CDR1 SGHRS and CDR2 YFSETQ. This CDR3 has 16 amino acids. CDR3 amino acids: CASSLELAVSINEQFF. The CDR3 bases are TGCGCCAGCAGCTTGGAACTAGCGGTCTCTATCAATGAGCAGTTCTTC. Variable domain in full (rest from reference TRBV5-1 and TRBJ2-1): KAGVTQTPRYLIKTRGQQVTLSCSPISGHRSVSWYQQTPGQGLQFLFEYFSETQRNKGNFPGRFSGRQFSNSRSEMNVSTLELGDSALYLCASSLELAVSINEQFFGPGTRLTVL.

The chain employs TRBV4-1 and TRBJ1-2; TRBD1 agrees at 8 bases. V was clipped by 4 bases and J by 8 bases; unmatched bases: 6. CDR1 is MGHRA, CDR2 YSYEKL, per germline. The CDR3 has 13 residues. CDR3 sequence (DNA): TGCGCCAGCAGCCCATGGACAGGGCACGGCTACACCTTC. The encoded protein is CASSPWTGHGYTF.

This sequence joins TRBV2 and TRBJ2-1; a possible D gene is TRBD2 (7 bases). Germline assignment: CDR1 SNHLY and CDR2 FYNNEI. V was cut by 1 base and J by 1 base, with 17 bases left in between. The CDR3 is 18 residues long. Here the CDR3 reads CASSEEGGGEVSYNEQFF. As DNA, the CDR3 is TGTGCCAGCAGTGAAGAGGGGGGAGGGGAAGTATCCTACAATGAGCAGTTCTTC.

The chain is built from TRBV2 and TRBJ1-1; D is ambiguous. Germline CDR1 reads SNHLY; CDR2 reads FYNNEI. V was trimmed by 6 bases and J by 7 bases, leaving 18 bases between them. The CDR3 length is 14 residues. The CDR3 is CASRDFPLEFEAFF. CDR3 sequence (DNA): TGTGCCAGCAGGGACTTCCCGCTAGAGTTTGAAGCTTTCTTT.

The chain couples TRBV5-8 to TRBJ1-2, with TRBD1 matching over 7 bases. There are 15 residues in the CDR3. The germline V gene encodes CDR1 SGHTS and CDR2 YDEGEE. Trimming cost V 4 bases and J 7 bases; bases outside gene matches: 13. CDR3 DNA: TGTGCCAGCAGCCCCACAGGGGCCGGGGGCTCTGGCTACACCTTC. Encoded protein: CASSPTGAGGSGYTF.

J is TRBJ2-1 and V is TRBV6-5; D tentatively fits TRBD1 or TRBD2 (5 bases each). There are 11 residues in the CDR3. Germline CDR1 MNHEY, CDR2 SVGAGI. Trimming pared 6 bases from V and 9 bases from J, leaving 9 bases between. In nucleotides, the CDR3 is TGTGCCAGCAGCCCAGGGACTGAGCAGTTCTTC. Its translation is CASSPGTEQFF.

This chain joins TRBV6-1 and TRBJ1-2, with 7 bases that match TRBD1. Unmatched junction bases numbered 5, after V lost 2 bases and J lost 2 bases. From germline, CDR1 is MNHNS and CDR2 SASEGT. The CDR3 consists of 15 residues. DNA for the CDR3: TGTGCCAGCAGTGAACTGGGACAGATGAACTATGGCTACACCTTC. As protein: CASSELGQMNYGYTF.

The rearrangement links TRBV14 to TRBJ2-3; D gene ambiguous. The V gene's germline CDR1 is SGHDN and CDR2 FVKESK. The CDR3 extends over 16 amino acids. The V end was cut by 0 bases, the J end by 2 bases, with 12 bases between. The CDR3 nucleotides read TGTGCCAGCAGCCAAGATCTCGGCAGACTCACAGATACGCAGTATTTT. Its protein product is CASSQDLGRLTDTQYF.

This clone was picked up a small number of times. The rearrangement uses TRBV5-6 and TRBJ2-7, with D perhaps TRBD1 (6 bases). Germline loops: CDR1 SGHDT, CDR2 YYEEEE. Trimming took off 0 bases at V and 2 bases at J, with 6 bases between the two ends. This CDR3 region has 13 residues. CDR3 bases: TGTGCCAGCAGCTTGGACAGGGCCTACGAGCAGTACTTC. Protein product: CASSLDRAYEQYF.

The rearrangement joins TRBV19 to TRBJ2-7; D tentatively fits TRBD1 or TRBD2 (5 bases each). The CDR3 has 16 residues. CDR1 is LNHDA and CDR2 is SQIVND in the germline V gene (reference sequence). The V end lost 2 bases, the J end lost 3 bases, and 17 bases lay between the germline ends. The CDR3 nucleotides read TGTGCCAGTAGTATATCCCCCTGGGACGGTAGCTACGAGCAGTACTTC. This translates into CASSISPWDGSYEQYF.

The rearrangement links TRBV6-6 to TRBJ2-7, with a tentative D call TRBD1 (6 bases). The CDR3 covers 14 residues. CDR1 is MNHNY and CDR2 is SVGAGI in the germline V gene (reference sequence). V was trimmed by 10 bases and J by 2 bases, leaving 18 bases between them. In DNA, the CDR3 is TGTGCCACCTGGGGGCCTGACGAAACCTACGAGCAGTACTTC. Translated: CATWGPDETYEQYF.

V gene TRBV7-6 combines with J gene TRBJ2-5; maybe TRBD2 (5 bases). V was pared by 4 bases and J by 5 bases, with 14 bases between. The V gene's germline CDR1 is SGHVS and CDR2 FNYEAQ. This CDR3 has 14 residues. The CDR3 sequence: CASSYPIEGETQYF. CDR3 nucleotides: TGTGCCAGCAGCTACCCTATCGAGGGCGAGACCCAGTACTTC. The entire variable domain, with the rest obtained from reference TRBV7-6 and TRBJ2-5, is as follows: GAGVSQSPRYKVTKRGQDVALRCDPISGHVSLYWYRQALGQGPEFLTYFNYEAQQDKSGLPNDRFSAERPEGSISTLTIQRTEQRDSAMYRCASSYPIEGETQYFGPGTRLLVL.

V gene TRBV29-1 combines with J gene TRBJ1-4; D unresolved. The V end lost 2 bases, the J end lost 8 bases, and 12 bases lay between the germline ends. The CDR3 loop spans 13 amino acids. The V gene's germline CDR1 is SQVTM and CDR2 ANQGSEA. The CDR3 protein is CSVESPHGEKLFF. The CDR3 coding sequence is TGCAGCGTTGAATCCCCCCACGGGGAAAAACTGTTTTTT.

This chain joins TRBV9 and TRBJ1-1; D gene ambiguous. Per germline, CDR1 SGDLS and CDR2 YYNGEE. This CDR3 contains 13 residues. V lost 0 bases to trimming and J lost 4 bases, with 7 bases between them. CDR3 residues: CASSVGHSTEAFF. The CDR3 coding sequence is TGTGCCAGCAGCGTAGGTCACAGCACTGAAGCTTTCTTT.

The chain carries TRBV5-5 and TRBJ1-6; D ambiguous. Trimming cost V 4 bases and J 0 bases, with 17 bases left between them. Germline V lookup: CDR1 SGHKS, CDR2 YYEKEE (reference sequence). This CDR3 spans 18 amino acids. CDR3 protein: CASSRAAGPYSYNSPLHF. As DNA, the CDR3 is TGTGCCAGCAGCCGAGCGGCAGGTCCATACTCCTATAATTCACCCCTCCACTTT.

The chain links TRBV20-1 to TRBJ1-2; no definite D call. CDR3 length equals 11 residues. V shed 5 bases and J shed 2 bases, with 6 bases lying between them. Germline CDR1 reads DFQATT; CDR2 reads SNEGSKA (reference sequence). CDR3 sequence reads: CSAARNYGYTF. The CDR3 DNA sequence: TGCAGTGCTGCCAGAAACTATGGCTACACCTTC.

This chain links TRBV2 with TRBJ1-2; D is perhaps TRBD1 (6 bases). CDR3 size: 15 residues. Trimming left V 0 bases short and J 5 bases short, with 13 bases between. The germline V gene encodes CDR1 SNHLY and CDR2 FYNNEI. The CDR3 reads CASSEAPGTPYGYTF. The CDR3 DNA sequence: TGTGCCAGCAGTGAAGCGCCCGGGACACCGTATGGCTACACCTTC.

The V call is TRBV4-1, the J call TRBJ2-3, with a weak D call TRBD2 (7 bases). The CDR3 runs to 13 residues. Trimming removed 1 base from V and 11 bases from J, with 13 bases in between. Germline-derived CDR1 and CDR2 are MGHRA and YSYEKL. The DNA for the CDR3 is TGCGCCAGCAGCCAAGCCGGGGGGCTTGGGCAGTATTTT. Protein: CASSQAGGLGQYF.